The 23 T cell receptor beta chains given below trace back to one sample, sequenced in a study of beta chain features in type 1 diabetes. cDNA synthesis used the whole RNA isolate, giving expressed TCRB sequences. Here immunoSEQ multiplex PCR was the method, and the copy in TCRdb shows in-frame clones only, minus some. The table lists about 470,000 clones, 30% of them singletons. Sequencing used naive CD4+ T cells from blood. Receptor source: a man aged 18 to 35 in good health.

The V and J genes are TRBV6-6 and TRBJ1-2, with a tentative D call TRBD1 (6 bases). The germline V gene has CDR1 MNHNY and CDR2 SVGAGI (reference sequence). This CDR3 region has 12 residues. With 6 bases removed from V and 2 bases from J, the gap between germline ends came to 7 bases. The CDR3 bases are TGTGCCAGCAGAGGACAGAACTATGGCTACACCTTC. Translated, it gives CASRGQNYGYTF.

CDR3 loop: CAWSMKGAYGYTF. Here the CDR3 DNA reads TGTGCCTGGAGTATGAAGGGGGCCTATGGCTACACCTTC. The V and J genes are TRBV30 and TRBJ1-2; 7 nucleotides match TRBD1. In germline, CDR1 is GTSNPN, CDR2 SVGIG (reference sequence). J gave up 4 bases and V 2 bases, and 4 bases lay outside the gene matches. The CDR3 consists of 13 residues.

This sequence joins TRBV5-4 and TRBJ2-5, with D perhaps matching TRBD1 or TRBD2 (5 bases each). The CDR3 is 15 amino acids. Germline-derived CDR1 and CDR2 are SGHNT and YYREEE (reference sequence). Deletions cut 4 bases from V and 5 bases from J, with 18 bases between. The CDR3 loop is CASSVRDPEGETQYF. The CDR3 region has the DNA TGTGCCAGCAGCGTTCGGGACCCTGAGGGGGAGACCCAGTACTTC.

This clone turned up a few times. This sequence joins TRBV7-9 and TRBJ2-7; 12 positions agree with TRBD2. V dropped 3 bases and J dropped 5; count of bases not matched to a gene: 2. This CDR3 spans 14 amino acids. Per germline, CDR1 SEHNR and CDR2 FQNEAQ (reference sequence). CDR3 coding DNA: TGTGCCAGCAGCTTCCTAGCGGGAGGGGACGAGCAGTACTTC. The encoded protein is CASSFLAGGDEQYF.

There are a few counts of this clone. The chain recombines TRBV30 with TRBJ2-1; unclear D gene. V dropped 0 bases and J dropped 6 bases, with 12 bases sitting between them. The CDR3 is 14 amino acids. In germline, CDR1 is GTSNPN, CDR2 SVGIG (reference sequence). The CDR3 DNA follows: TGTGCCTGGAGTGTAAAAGGTGGCTTCAATGAGCAGTTCTTC. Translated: CAWSVKGGFNEQFF.

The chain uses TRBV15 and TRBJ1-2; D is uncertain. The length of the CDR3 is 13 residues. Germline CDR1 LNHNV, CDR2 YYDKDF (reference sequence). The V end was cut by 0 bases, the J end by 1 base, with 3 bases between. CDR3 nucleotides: TGTGCCACCAGCAGAGATTTTAACTATGGCTACACCTTC. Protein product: CATSRDFNYGYTF.

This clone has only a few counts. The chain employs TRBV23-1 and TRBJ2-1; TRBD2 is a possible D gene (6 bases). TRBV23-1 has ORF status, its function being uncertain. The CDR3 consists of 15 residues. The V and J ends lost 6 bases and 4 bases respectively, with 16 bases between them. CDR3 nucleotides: TGCGCCAGCAGCCCCCGTTACGGGGGATACAATGAGCAGTTCTTC. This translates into CASSPRYGGYNEQFF.

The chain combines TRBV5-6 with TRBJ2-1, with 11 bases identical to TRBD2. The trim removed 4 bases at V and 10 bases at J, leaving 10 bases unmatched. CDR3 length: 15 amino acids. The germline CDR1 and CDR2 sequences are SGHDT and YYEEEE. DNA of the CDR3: TGTGCCAGCAGCCCTAGCGGGAGGCTCGTAAGGGAGCAGTTCTTC. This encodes CASSPSGRLVREQFF. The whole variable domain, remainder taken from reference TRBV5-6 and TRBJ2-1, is DAGVTQSPTHLIKTRGQQVTLRCSPKSGHDTVSWYQQALGQGPQFIFQYYEEEERQRGNFPDRFSGHQFPNYSSELNVNALLLGDSALYLCASSPSGRLVREQFFGPGTRLTVL.

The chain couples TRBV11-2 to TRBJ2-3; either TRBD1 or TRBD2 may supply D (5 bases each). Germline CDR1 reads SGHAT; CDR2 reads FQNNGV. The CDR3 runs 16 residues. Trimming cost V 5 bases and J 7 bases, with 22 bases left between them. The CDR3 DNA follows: TGTGCCAGCAGCCAGGGACGAGGAGGTGATTTTAATACGCAGTATTTT. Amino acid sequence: CASSQGRGGDFNTQYF.

CDR3 DNA sequence: TGTGCCAGCAGCCTCCGACTAGCGGGAGTGCGAGAGCAGTACTTC. Protein product: CASSLRLAGVREQYF. The rearrangement links TRBV7-2 to TRBJ2-7, with 12 bases matching TRBD2. Per germline, CDR1 SGHTA and CDR2 FQGNSA. The CDR3 totals 15 residues. V shed 5 bases, J shed 7 bases, and the junction held 9 bases outside the gene matches.

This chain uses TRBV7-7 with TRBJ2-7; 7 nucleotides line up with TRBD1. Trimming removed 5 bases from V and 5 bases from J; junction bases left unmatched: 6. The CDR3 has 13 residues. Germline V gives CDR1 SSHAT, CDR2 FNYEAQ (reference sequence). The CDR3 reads CASSVDRAHEQYF. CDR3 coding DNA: TGTGCCAGCAGCGTCGACAGGGCCCACGAGCAGTACTTC.

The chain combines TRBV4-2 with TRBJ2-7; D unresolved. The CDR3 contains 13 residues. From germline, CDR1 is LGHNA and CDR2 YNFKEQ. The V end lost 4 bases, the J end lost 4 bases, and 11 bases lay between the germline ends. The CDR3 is CASSREVGYEQYF. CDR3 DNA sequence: TGTGCCAGCAGCCGCGAGGTGGGTTACGAGCAGTACTTC.

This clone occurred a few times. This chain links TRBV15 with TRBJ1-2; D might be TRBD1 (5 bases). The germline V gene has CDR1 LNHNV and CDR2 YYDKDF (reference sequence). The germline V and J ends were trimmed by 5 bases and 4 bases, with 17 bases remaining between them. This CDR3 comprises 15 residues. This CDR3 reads CATSPRTGGIYGYTF. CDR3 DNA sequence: TGTGCCACCAGCCCCCGGACGGGGGGAATCTATGGCTACACCTTC.

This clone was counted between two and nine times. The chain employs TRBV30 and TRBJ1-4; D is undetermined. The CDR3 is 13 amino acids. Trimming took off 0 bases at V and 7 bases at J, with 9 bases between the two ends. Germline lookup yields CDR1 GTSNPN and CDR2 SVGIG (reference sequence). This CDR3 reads CAWSVPGGEKLFF. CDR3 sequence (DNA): TGTGCCTGGAGTGTACCTGGCGGTGAAAAACTGTTTTTT.

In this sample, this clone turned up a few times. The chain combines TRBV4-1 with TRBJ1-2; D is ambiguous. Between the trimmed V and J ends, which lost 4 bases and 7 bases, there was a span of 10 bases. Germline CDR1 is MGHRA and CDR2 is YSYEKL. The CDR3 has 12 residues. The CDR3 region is CASSLPLGGYTF. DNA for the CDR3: TGCGCCAGCAGCCTCCCTCTGGGTGGCTACACCTTC.

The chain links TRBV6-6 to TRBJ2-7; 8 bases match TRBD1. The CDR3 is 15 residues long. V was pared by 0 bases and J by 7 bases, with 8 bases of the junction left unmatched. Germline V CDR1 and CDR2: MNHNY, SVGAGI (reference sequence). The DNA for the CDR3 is TGTGCCAGCAGTTACTCGATGCAGGGGGCTTGGGAGCAGTACTTC. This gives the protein CASSYSMQGAWEQYF.

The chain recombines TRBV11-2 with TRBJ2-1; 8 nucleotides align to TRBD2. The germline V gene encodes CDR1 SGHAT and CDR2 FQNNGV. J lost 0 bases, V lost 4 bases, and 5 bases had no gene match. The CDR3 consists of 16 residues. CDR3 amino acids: CASSYSGKSSYNEQFF. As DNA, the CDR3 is TGTGCCAGCAGCTATAGCGGGAAGAGCTCCTACAATGAGCAGTTCTTC.

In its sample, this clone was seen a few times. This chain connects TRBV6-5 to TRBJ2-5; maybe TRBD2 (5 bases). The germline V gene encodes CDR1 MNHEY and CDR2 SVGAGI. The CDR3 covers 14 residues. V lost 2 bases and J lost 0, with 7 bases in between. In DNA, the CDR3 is TGTGCCAGCAGTTACAGGGAGTACCAAGAGACCCAGTACTTC. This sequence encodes CASSYREYQETQYF.

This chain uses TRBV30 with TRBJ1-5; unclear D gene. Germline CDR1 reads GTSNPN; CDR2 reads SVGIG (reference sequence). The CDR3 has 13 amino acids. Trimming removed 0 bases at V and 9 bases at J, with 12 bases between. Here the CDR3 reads CAWSVRVETPQHF. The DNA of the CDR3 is TGTGCCTGGAGTGTACGAGTGGAGACGCCCCAGCATTTT.

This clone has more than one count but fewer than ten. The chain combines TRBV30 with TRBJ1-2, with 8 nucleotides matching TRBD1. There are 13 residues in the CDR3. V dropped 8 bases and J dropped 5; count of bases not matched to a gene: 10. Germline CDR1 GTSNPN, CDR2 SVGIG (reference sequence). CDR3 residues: CAVSGTGLYGYTF. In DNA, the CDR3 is TGTGCCGTATCGGGGACAGGATTATATGGCTACACCTTC.

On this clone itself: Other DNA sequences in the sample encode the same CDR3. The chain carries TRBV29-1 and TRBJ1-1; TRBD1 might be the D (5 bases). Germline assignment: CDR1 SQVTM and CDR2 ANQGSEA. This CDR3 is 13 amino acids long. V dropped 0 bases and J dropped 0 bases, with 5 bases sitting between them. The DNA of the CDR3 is TGCAGCGTTGAAGAAGGGGTGAACACTGAAGCTTTCTTT. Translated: CSVEEGVNTEAFF.

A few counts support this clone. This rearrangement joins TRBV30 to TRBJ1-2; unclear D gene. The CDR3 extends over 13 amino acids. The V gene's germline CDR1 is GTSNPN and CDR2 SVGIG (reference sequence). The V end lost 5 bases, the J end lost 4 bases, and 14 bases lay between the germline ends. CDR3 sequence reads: CAWDTDGPYGYTF. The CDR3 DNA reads TGTGCCTGGGATACGGACGGCCCCTATGGCTACACCTTC.

Here the CDR3 reads CASRGTGYNEQFF. CDR3 bases: TGTGCCAGCAGAGGTACCGGATACAATGAGCAGTTCTTC. V gene TRBV6-6 combines with J gene TRBJ2-1; D is unresolved. V lost 6 bases and J 4 bases, leaving 10 bases between the germline ends. The germline CDR1 and CDR2 sequences are MNHNY and SVGAGI (reference sequence). The CDR3 runs to 13 residues.